Below, 21 T cell receptor beta chains from the same sample are listed, as sequenced in a study of blood T cell repertoires in COVID-19. Method: immunoSEQ multiplex PCR; TCRdb's copy keeps in-frame clones and lacks some. Here the sample spans approximately 250,000 clones, around nine tenths being singletons. Sequencing input: peripheral blood. The receptors shown here come from a woman between 65 and 79 years old with COVID-19, enrolled during active disease.

This clone is a singleton in its sample. The chain has TRBV19 and TRBJ2-5; no clear D. V was clipped by 7 bases and J by 3 bases, with 15 bases between them. The CDR3 sequence is 14 residues long. The germline V gene encodes CDR1 LNHDA and CDR2 SQIVND (reference sequence). This chain's CDR3 is CASNDIGKEETQYF. DNA for the CDR3: TGTGCCAGTAACGACATAGGAAAGGAAGAGACCCAGTACTTC.

The chain joins TRBV6-5 to TRBJ2-1; D is unresolved. The CDR3 is 13 residues long. Looked up from germline, CDR1 is MNHEY and CDR2 is SVGAGI. Trimming stripped 6 bases from V and 8 bases from J, with 14 bases between. In DNA, the CDR3 is TGTGCCAGCAGCGAGGAGCGTGGTGATGAGCAGTTCTTC. Translating it yields CASSEERGDEQFF.

This clone came up many times. Other DNA sequences of this sample code for an identical CDR3. The rearrangement uses TRBV18 and TRBJ1-5; the match to TRBD1 covers 9 bases. The germline gives CDR1 KGHSH, CDR2 LQKENI. The V segment lost 3 bases and the J segment 2 bases; nucleotides outside the gene matches: 2. CDR3 size: 15 residues. The chain's CDR3 is CASSPDRGGNQPQHF. The CDR3 DNA reads as TGTGCCAGCTCACCGGACAGGGGTGGCAATCAGCCCCAGCATTTT.

The J gene is TRBJ1-6, the V gene TRBV6-5, with 8 bases lining up with TRBD1. Unmatched junction bases numbered 8, after V lost 6 bases and J lost 10 bases. The CDR3 is made up of 14 amino acids. The germline CDR1 and CDR2 sequences are MNHEY and SVGAGI. CDR3 sequence reads: CASRLDRGPSPLHF. Written as DNA, the CDR3 is TGTGCCAGCAGACTTGACAGGGGACCATCACCCCTCCACTTT.

The gene calls are TRBV12-3 or TRBV12-4 and TRBJ2-7, with TRBD2 matching over 8 bases. V lost 10 bases, J lost 7 bases, and 6 bases stayed unmatched. The CDR3 has 11 amino acids. CDR3 in DNA: TGTGCCACCCGGGGGGGGCTAGAGCAGTACTTC. It is translated as CATRGGLEQYF.

There are a few counts of this clone. The chain carries TRBV7-2 and TRBJ2-2; D unclear. V was clipped by 5 bases and J by 0 bases, with 7 bases between them. CDR3 length: 14 residues. From germline, CDR1 is SGHTA and CDR2 FQGNSA. The DNA for the CDR3 is TGTGCCAGCAGCCTGTTCGCGAACACCGGGGAGCTGTTTTTT. Protein product: CASSLFANTGELFF.

This chain uses TRBV7-2 with TRBJ2-1; TRBD1 is a possible D gene (6 bases). CDR1 SGHTA and CDR2 FQGNSA come from the germline V gene. With 5 bases removed from V and 0 bases from J, the gap between germline ends came to 23 bases. This CDR3 is built from 19 residues. CDR3: CASSPRGVGAISSYNEQFF. Written as DNA, the CDR3 is TGTGCCAGCAGCCCACGGGGAGTGGGGGCGATTAGCTCCTACAATGAGCAGTTCTTC.

This chain joins TRBV24-1 and TRBJ1-2; maybe TRBD1 (6 bases). Trimming pared 3 bases from V and 6 bases from J, leaving 16 bases between. There are 15 residues in the CDR3. The germline V gene encodes CDR1 KGHDR and CDR2 SFDVKD. CDR3 bases: TGTGCCACCAGTGATCACCCTGACAGGTTGGATGGCTACACCTTC. Protein product: CATSDHPDRLDGYTF.

This chain links TRBV7-2 with TRBJ1-2; 12 positions match TRBD1. This CDR3 is 17 amino acids long. The ends lost 5 bases at V and 3 bases at J; junction bases unmatched: 10. In germline, CDR1 is SGHTA, CDR2 FQGNSA. CDR3 residues: CASSPQRGTGGDYGYTF. CDR3 nucleotide sequence: TGTGCCAGCAGCCCCCAGCGCGGGACAGGGGGCGACTATGGCTACACCTTC. Combining the CDR3 with reference TRBV7-2 and TRBJ1-2 gives the whole variable domain GAGVSQSPSNKVTEKGKDVELRCDPISGHTALYWYRQSLGQGLEFLIYFQGNSAPDKSGLPSDRFSAERTGGSVSTLTIQRTQQEDSAVYLCASSPQRGTGGDYGYTFGSGTRLTVV.

Only one count was recorded for this clone. CDR3 nucleotide sequence: TGTGCCAGCAGCTTAGAGGGTGGTCTAGCGGGGGACTACAATGAGCAGTTCTTC. Amino acid sequence: CASSLEGGLAGDYNEQFF. The J gene is TRBJ2-1, the V gene TRBV7-9, with 10 nucleotides matching TRBD2. Trimming at V came to 1 base and at J to 3 bases, leaving 9 bases not matched to a gene. Germline V CDR1 and CDR2: SEHNR, FQNEAQ (reference sequence). The CDR3 runs 18 residues.

CDR3 sequence (DNA): TGTGCCAGCAGCCAAGGGAGGGGAGACTACGAGCAGTACTTC. Amino acid sequence: CASSQGRGDYEQYF. The chain is built from TRBV9 and TRBJ2-7; 7 bases match TRBD2. V dropped 4 bases and J dropped 3; count of bases not matched to a gene: 7. CDR1 is SGDLS and CDR2 is YYNGEE in the germline V gene. The CDR3 contains 14 residues. Drawing the rest from reference TRBV9 and TRBJ2-7, the complete variable domain is DSGVTQTPKHLITATGQRVTLRCSPRSGDLSVYWYQQSLDQGLQFLIQYYNGEERAKGNILERFSAQQFPDLHSELNLSSLELGDSALYFCASSQGRGDYEQYFGPGTRLTVT.

The chain joins TRBV4-1 to TRBJ2-1, with 13 positions matching TRBD2. Germline V gene lookup returns CDR1 MGHRA and CDR2 YSYEKL. V lost 1 base and J lost 9; bases outside the gene matches: 12. The CDR3 consists of 18 residues. The CDR3 DNA is TGCGCCAGCAGCCAAGTCGAACTAGCGGGGGGGCTTAACAGTGAGCAGTTCTTC. It is translated as CASSQVELAGGLNSEQFF.

The V call is TRBV6-5, the J call TRBJ2-1; D is ambiguous. Trimming cost V 8 bases and J 0 bases, with 11 bases left between them. CDR3 length: 14 amino acids. Per germline, CDR1 MNHEY and CDR2 SVGAGI. The CDR3 protein is CASSRSISYNEQFF. The DNA of the CDR3 is TGTGCCAGCTCCCGAAGCATCTCCTACAATGAGCAGTTCTTC.

The CDR3 is CASSLVAGGTDTQYF. The CDR3 DNA sequence: TGTGCCAGCAGCTTAGTAGCGGGGGGCACAGATACGCAGTATTTT. The chain couples TRBV7-2 to TRBJ2-3; 9 bases match TRBD2. Trimming took 1 base from V and 1 from J; bases not matched to a gene: 0. Germline V gene sequence: CDR1 SGHTA, CDR2 FQGNSA. This CDR3 contains 15 residues.

This chain links TRBV7-3 with TRBJ1-6; maybe TRBD1 (6 bases). The CDR3 covers 13 residues. V lost 8 bases and J lost 9, with 14 bases in between. Looked up from germline, CDR1 is SGHTA and CDR2 is FQGTGA. The CDR3 coding sequence is TGTGCCAGCGGTACTACAGGGAGTTCACCCCTCCACTTT. Its translation is CASGTTGSSPLHF.

This chain links TRBV13 with TRBJ1-2; the D is unclear. With 2 bases removed from V and 0 bases from J, the gap between germline ends came to 7 bases. Germline lookup yields CDR1 PRHDT and CDR2 FYEKMQ (reference sequence). This CDR3 has 14 residues. CDR3 coding DNA: TGTGCCAGCAGCTTATCGTCCCCTAACTATGGCTACACCTTC. Its protein product is CASSLSSPNYGYTF.

J is TRBJ1-6 and V is TRBV10-2, with 7 bases lining up with TRBD1. CDR3 size: 14 residues. The trim removed 6 bases at V and 7 bases at J, leaving 6 bases unmatched. Looked up from germline, CDR1 is WSHSY and CDR2 is SAAADI. CDR3 DNA sequence: TGCGCCAGCAGCGCAACAGGGGTGAATTCACCCCTCCACTTT. This gives the protein CASSATGVNSPLHF.

J is TRBJ1-2 and V is TRBV28; maybe TRBD1 (6 bases). CDR3 size: 14 residues. The V gene's germline CDR1 is MDHEN and CDR2 SYDVKM. V shed 8 bases and J shed 8 bases, with 21 bases lying between them. The CDR3 region is CASEALPRGRGYTF. The CDR3 DNA sequence: TGTGCCAGCGAAGCCTTACCGAGGGGGAGAGGCTACACCTTC.

The chain is built from TRBV28 and TRBJ2-7; 9 bases match TRBD1. After removal of 5 bases from V and 5 bases from J, the junction contained 10 bases not matched to a gene. CDR1 is MDHEN and CDR2 is SYDVKM in the germline V gene. This CDR3 has 15 amino acids. In DNA form, the CDR3 reads TGTGCCAGCAGTAAACCATGGGACAGGGAAAACGAGCAGTACTTC. Amino acid sequence: CASSKPWDRENEQYF.

The rearrangement joins TRBV12-3 or TRBV12-4 to TRBJ1-6; D is unclear. The CDR3 is 13 amino acids. Trimming took off 7 bases at V and 8 bases at J, with 12 bases between the two ends. CDR3 bases: TGTGCCAGCATCCTATCCGGGGATTCACCCCTCCACTTT. Protein: CASILSGDSPLHF.

The V call is TRBV27, the J call TRBJ1-5, with 7 positions matching TRBD1. CDR1 MNHEY and CDR2 SMNVEV come from the germline V gene (reference sequence). Trimming removed 8 bases from V and 4 bases from J; junction bases left unmatched: 5. The CDR3 sequence is 13 residues long. CDR3 nucleotide sequence: TGTGCCAGCGGCAGGGGGTCGAATCAGCCCCAGCATTTT. Its translation: CASGRGSNQPQHF.